Each of the 24 T cell receptor beta chains below was sequenced from the same sample in a study of shared clonotypes between healthy human individuals. The table came from immunoSEQ multiplex PCR; TCRdb's copy has only in-frame clones and leaves some out. The sample carries about 470,000 clones, 79% recorded once. Sequencing was done on a sample of PBMCs. Receptor source: a woman aged 40 to 50 in good health. Some clones in this sample may be carry-over from other donors' samples.

This clone was counted once. V is TRBV5-6 and J is TRBJ2-1; TRBD1 matches at 8 bases. The V gene's germline CDR1 is SGHDT and CDR2 YYEEEE. With V trimmed by 6 bases and J by 4 bases, 6 bases remained unmatched. The length of the CDR3 is 14 residues. CDR3 in amino acids: CASIRQGLYNEQFF. The CDR3 nucleotides read TGTGCCAGCATCCGACAGGGGCTTTACAATGAGCAGTTCTTC.

This sequence joins TRBV7-3 and TRBJ1-1; 9 bases agree with TRBD1. Germline V gene sequence: CDR1 SGHTA, CDR2 FQGTGA. The length of the CDR3 is 14 residues. Losses at the gene ends were 5 bases for V and 4 bases for J; bases not matched to a gene: 5. The CDR3 coding sequence is TGTGCCAGCAGCCCAGGGACAGGGATCACTGAAGCTTTCTTT. Protein product: CASSPGTGITEAFF.

The rearrangement links TRBV27 to TRBJ2-7; perhaps TRBD2 as D (6 bases). V was clipped by 5 bases and J by 3 bases, with 11 bases between them. The germline V gene encodes CDR1 MNHEY and CDR2 SMNVEV (reference sequence). This CDR3 has 13 amino acids. The CDR3 DNA reads as TGTGCCAGCAGTACGAGGGACTTCTACGAGCAGTACTTC. Protein sequence: CASSTRDFYEQYF.

The chain carries TRBV4-3 and TRBJ2-2, with 9 bases lining up with TRBD2. This CDR3 region has 16 residues. V was pared by 1 base and J by 4 bases, with 4 bases of the junction left unmatched. Per germline, CDR1 LGHNA and CDR2 YSLEER. The CDR3 DNA reads TGCGCCAGCAGCCAAGTGTTTAGCGGGAGCACCGGGGAGCTGTTTTTT. Translated: CASSQVFSGSTGELFF.

V usage is TRBV27 and J usage is TRBJ1-1; no clear D gene. CDR3 size: 15 residues. CDR1 and CDR2 from the germline V gene are MNHEY and SMNVEV (reference sequence). Trimming removed 5 bases from V and 1 base from J, with 14 bases in between. The CDR3 region has the DNA TGTGCCAGCAGTGAGTGGACTCCTCGGAACACTGAAGCTTTCTTT. It translates to CASSEWTPRNTEAFF.

This clone was picked up many times. Within the sample, other DNA sequences also encode this same CDR3. The chain carries TRBV4-1 and TRBJ2-5; D is tentatively TRBD1 or TRBD2 (5 bases each). The V end lost 0 bases, the J end lost 4 bases, and 12 bases lay between the germline ends. Germline V gene sequence: CDR1 MGHRA, CDR2 YSYEKL. This CDR3 spans 15 amino acids. CDR3: CASSQEGLRGETQYF. In DNA, the CDR3 is TGCGCCAGCAGCCAAGAGGGGCTACGGGGAGAGACCCAGTACTTC.

The chain links TRBV30 to TRBJ1-1, with D hard to call. Trimming cost V 4 bases and J 0 bases, with 9 bases left between them. Germline CDR1 reads GTSNPN; CDR2 reads SVGIG (reference sequence). This CDR3 region has 13 residues. CDR3 coding DNA: TGTGCCTGGAAGGCCAGACTGAACACTGAAGCTTTCTTT. Its protein product is CAWKARLNTEAFF.

The chain links TRBV4-2 to TRBJ1-1; D ambiguous. Trimming pared 4 bases from V and 4 bases from J, leaving 22 bases between. Germline CDR1 LGHNA, CDR2 YNFKEQ. There are 17 residues in the CDR3. The CDR3 reads CASSRPNKSLGRTEAFF. CDR3 nucleotide sequence: TGTGCCAGCAGCCGCCCAAATAAGAGTCTAGGGCGCACTGAAGCTTTCTTT.

This chain joins TRBV4-3 and TRBJ2-1, with 12 bases matching TRBD2. Losses at the gene ends were 3 bases for V and 6 bases for J; bases not matched to a gene: 15. Germline loops: CDR1 LGHNA, CDR2 YSLEER. This CDR3 region has 19 residues. The CDR3 sequence: CASSHLKGLAGQITNEQFF. In DNA, the CDR3 is TGCGCCAGCAGCCACCTCAAAGGACTAGCGGGACAAATCACCAATGAGCAGTTCTTC.

This clone was seen a few times. J is TRBJ2-1 and V is TRBV7-2; 10 bases agree with TRBD1. Trimming cost V 6 bases and J 7 bases; bases outside gene matches: 3. In germline, CDR1 is SGHTA, CDR2 FQGNSA. This CDR3 spans 13 amino acids. CDR3 residues: CASSRDRGNEQFF. Written as DNA, the CDR3 is TGTGCCAGCAGTCGGGACAGGGGAAATGAGCAGTTCTTC.

The chain combines TRBV9 with TRBJ1-2, with D perhaps matching TRBD1 (6 bases). Germline V gene sequence: CDR1 SGDLS, CDR2 YYNGEE. CDR3 size: 15 residues. The V end was cut by 5 bases, the J end by 2 bases, with 16 bases between. DNA for the CDR3: TGTGCCAGCAGGCCCTGGACAGAGCTAAACTATGGCTACACCTTC. The encoded protein is CASRPWTELNYGYTF.

The CDR3 loop reads CASSLASGRVFSYEQYF. CDR3 nucleotides: TGTGCCAGCAGCTTAGCTTCCGGGAGGGTATTCTCCTACGAGCAGTACTTC. V is TRBV11-2 and J is TRBJ2-7; 8 bases agree with TRBD2. Germline assignment: CDR1 SGHAT and CDR2 FQNNGV. V trimming: 1 base; J trimming: 0 bases; junction bases outside the gene matches: 8. The CDR3 is made up of 17 amino acids.

The chain employs TRBV28 and TRBJ2-7, with D perhaps matching TRBD1 (8 bases). The CDR3 has 13 residues. Germline V CDR1 and CDR2: MDHEN, SYDVKM. The ends were cut back, 8 bases at V and 3 bases at J, with 14 bases in the middle. This chain's CDR3 is CASGGGQDYEQYF. CDR3 nucleotide sequence: TGTGCCAGCGGGGGGGGACAGGACTACGAGCAGTACTTC. Full variable domain (missing parts from reference TRBV28 and TRBJ2-7): DVKVTQSSRYLVKRTGEKVFLECVQDMDHENMFWYRQDPGLGLRLIYFSYDVKMKEKGDIPEGYSVSREKKERFSLILESASTNQTSMYLCASGGGQDYEQYFGPGTRLTVT.

The rearrangement links TRBV18 to TRBJ2-1; TRBD1 matches at 8 bases. Unmatched junction bases numbered 14, after V lost 3 bases and J lost 10 bases. CDR1 and CDR2 from the germline V gene are KGHSH and LQKENI. The CDR3 length is 16 residues. DNA for the CDR3: TGTGCCAGCTCACCGGGACAGGAACCTTTAATACAGGAGCAGTTCTTC. Protein product: CASSPGQEPLIQEQFF.

The V gene is TRBV19, the J gene TRBJ1-1; 9 nucleotides align to TRBD1. The CDR3 is 15 amino acids. The germline V gene encodes CDR1 LNHDA and CDR2 SQIVND (reference sequence). Trimming took 4 bases from V and 1 from J; bases not matched to a gene: 4. For the CDR3, the DNA is TGTGCCAGTAGTAAACAGGGGGCGGAGAACACTGAAGCTTTCTTT. It codes for CASSKQGAENTEAFF.

The chain links TRBV5-1 to TRBJ2-1, with TRBD2 identical over 7 bases. This CDR3 region has 14 residues. Germline V gene lookup returns CDR1 SGHRS and CDR2 YFSETQ. Losses at the gene ends were 0 bases for V and 5 bases for J; bases not matched to a gene: 2. CDR3 DNA sequence: TGCGCCAGCAGCTTGGAAGGGACTAACAATGAGCAGTTCTTC. This translates into CASSLEGTNNEQFF.

This clone was observed a single time. A read error is the likely source, as a far larger clone sits one nucleotide away. Distinct nucleotide sequences in the sample also encode this CDR3. V usage is TRBV4-1 and J usage is TRBJ2-5; no clear D gene. V was trimmed by 1 base and J by 11 bases, leaving 20 bases between them. CDR1 MGHRA and CDR2 YSYEKL come from the germline V gene. The CDR3 spans 15 residues. CDR3 bases: TGCGCCAGCAGCCAAGCGGCCGTAGGCGGCTATGAGCAGTACTTC. Translated: CASSQAAVGGYEQYF.

The chain employs TRBV5-1 and TRBJ2-5, with D maybe TRBD2 (6 bases). V lost 3 bases and J lost 2, with 14 bases in between. CDR1 is SGHRS, CDR2 YFSETQ, per germline. The CDR3 extends over 15 amino acids. This CDR3 reads CASSSGTSRQETQYF. As DNA, the CDR3 is TGCGCCAGCAGCTCGGGGACTTCGAGGCAAGAGACCCAGTACTTC.

The chain is built from TRBV15 and TRBJ1-4, with TRBD1 matching 8 bases. Germline lookup yields CDR1 LNHNV and CDR2 YYDKDF (reference sequence). With 4 bases clipped from V and 7 bases from J, the junction kept 5 bases outside the gene matches. CDR3 length: 14 residues. The CDR3 nucleotides are TGTGCCACCAGCATACAGGGGGGTAGTGAAAAACTGTTTTTT. This gives the protein CATSIQGGSEKLFF.

This clone was seen only once. The rearrangement joins TRBV7-9 to TRBJ1-5; D remains ambiguous. The CDR3 loop spans 13 amino acids. Germline V gives CDR1 SEHNR, CDR2 FQNEAQ (reference sequence). V was trimmed by 1 base and J by 9 bases, leaving 10 bases between them. CDR3 bases: TGTGCCAGCAGCTTAGGGTCTTTGCGGCCCCAGCATTTT. This gives the protein CASSLGSLRPQHF.

The chain carries TRBV2 and TRBJ2-7; D call uncertain. Per the germline V gene, CDR1 is SNHLY and CDR2 is FYNNEI. The ends were cut back, 4 bases at V and 2 bases at J, with 12 bases in the middle. The CDR3 runs to 14 residues. The CDR3 protein is CASSARTATYEQYF. In DNA, the CDR3 is TGTGCCAGCAGTGCCCGGACGGCCACCTACGAGCAGTACTTC. Full variable domain (missing parts from reference TRBV2 and TRBJ2-7): EPEVTQTPSHQVTQMGQEVILRCVPISNHLYFYWYRQILGQKVEFLVSFYNNEISEKSEIFDDQFSVERPDGSNFTLKIRSTKLEDSAMYFCASSARTATYEQYFGPGTRLTVT.

The V and J genes are TRBV29-1 and TRBJ1-5; TRBD1 is a possible D gene (6 bases). The V gene lost 6 bases and the J gene lost 4 bases, with 10 bases spanning the gap. CDR3 length: 12 residues. From germline, CDR1 is SQVTM and CDR2 ANQGSEA. In DNA, the CDR3 is TGCAGCGTCCAAGGACAGAATCAGCCCCAGCATTTT. It is translated as CSVQGQNQPQHF. The whole variable domain, remainder taken from reference TRBV29-1 and TRBJ1-5, is SAVISQKPSRDICQRGTSLTIQCQVDSQVTMMFWYRQQPGQSLTLIATANQGSEATYESGFVIDKFPISRPNLTFSTLTVSNMSPEDSSIYLCSVQGQNQPQHFGDGTRLSIL.

The chain recombines TRBV27 with TRBJ2-2; 11 nucleotides agree with TRBD2. Germline CDR1 is MNHEY and CDR2 is SMNVEV (reference sequence). Trimming removed 2 bases from V and 3 bases from J; junction bases left unmatched: 2. The CDR3 is 16 amino acids. The CDR3 is CASSLGTSGYTGELFF. The CDR3 DNA reads TGTGCCAGCAGTTTAGGGACTAGCGGTTACACCGGGGAGCTGTTTTTT.

The chain combines TRBV29-1 with TRBJ2-7; TRBD1 aligns across 9 bases. CDR3 size: 14 residues. With V trimmed by 4 bases and J by 2 bases, 6 bases remained unmatched. Per germline, CDR1 SQVTM and CDR2 ANQGSEA. The DNA for the CDR3 is TGCAGCGTTGGAGAGGGGACAGGGCCCTACGAGCAGTACTTC. Its protein product is CSVGEGTGPYEQYF.